A single sample is the source of the 28 T cell receptor beta chains below, sequenced in a study of CD8+CD57+ T cells in acquired aplastic anemia. CDR3 and TCR beta VDJ profiling relied on genomic DNA as the template. TCRdb fed the reads into MiXCR, producing one record per CDR3 protein. The sample lists roughly 130,000 distinct CDR3 sequences, about 48% occurring once. Sequenced material: sorted CD4+, CD8+, or CD8+CD57+ T cells (not recorded which) from PBMCs. Receptors originate from a human donor in good health, serving as a control.

This clonotype came up a few times. The chain employs TRBV29-1 and TRBJ1-5, with D possibly matching TRBD1 (6 bases). There are 13 residues in the CDR3. V lost 3 bases and J lost 6, with 12 bases in between. In germline, CDR1 is SQVTM, CDR2 ANQGSEA. The CDR3 here is CSVEGDIGQPQHF. The CDR3 DNA is TGCAGCGTTGAGGGGGACATTGGTCAGCCCCAGCATTTT.

The rearrangement uses TRBV7-2 and TRBJ1-2, with D hard to call. V shed 5 bases and J shed 3 bases, with 7 bases lying between them. Germline CDR1 and CDR2: SGHTA and FQGNSA. This CDR3 is built from 12 residues. The CDR3 sequence is CASSTRDYGYTF. For the CDR3, the DNA is TGTGCCAGCAGCACCCGGGACTATGGCTACACCTTC.

V is TRBV25-1 and J is TRBJ2-7, with 8 bases lining up with TRBD1. Trimming removed 3 bases from V and 9 bases from J; junction bases left unmatched: 7. In germline, CDR1 is MGHDK, CDR2 SYGVNS. The CDR3 loop spans 13 amino acids. Written as DNA, the CDR3 is TGTGCCAGCAGTGACAGGGGGCATAGGGTGCAGTACTTC. Translation: CASSDRGHRVQYF.

The gene calls are TRBV7-9 and TRBJ2-7, with D possibly matching TRBD1 (5 bases). There are 13 residues in the CDR3. V was clipped by 7 bases and J by 6 bases, with 16 bases between them. Germline CDR1 SEHNR, CDR2 FQNEAQ (reference sequence). CDR3: CASILDTRAEQYF. The DNA for the CDR3 is TGTGCCAGCATCCTGGACACCCGGGCCGAGCAGTACTTC.

This clonotype has only a few counts. The chain couples TRBV10-1 to TRBJ1-3, with TRBD1 matching 7 bases. The CDR3 is 14 residues long. V dropped 2 bases and J dropped 2; count of bases not matched to a gene: 0. Per germline, CDR1 WNHNN and CDR2 SYGVQD (reference sequence). CDR3 sequence reads: CASSETGAGNTIYF. In DNA form, the CDR3 reads TGCGCCAGCAGTGAGACAGGGGCTGGAAACACCATATATTTT.

This clonotype was observed a few times. The gene calls are TRBV9 and TRBJ1-2; a possible D gene is TRBD1 (5 bases). This CDR3 has 15 amino acids. CDR1 and CDR2 (germline): SGDLS, YYNGEE. Deletions cut 0 bases from V and 7 bases from J, with 16 bases between. The CDR3 here is CASSVDGRVMAGYTF. The CDR3 DNA reads as TGTGCCAGCAGCGTAGATGGCAGGGTTATGGCTGGCTACACCTTC.

In its sample, this clonotype was seen many times. V usage is TRBV20-1 and J usage is TRBJ2-7; TRBD1 might be the D (5 bases). The CDR3 consists of 16 residues. Germline V gene lookup returns CDR1 DFQATT and CDR2 SNEGSKA (reference sequence). The germline V and J ends were trimmed by 1 base and 3 bases, with 19 bases remaining between them. The CDR3 is CSARGAGQGPNYEQYF. The CDR3 region has the DNA TGCAGTGCTAGAGGGGCTGGGCAGGGCCCCAACTACGAGCAGTACTTC.

This chain joins TRBV7-1 and TRBJ1-6, with TRBD1 as a possible D gene (6 bases). TRBV7-1 is an ORF for which the function is uncertain. V was shortened by 3 bases and J by 10 bases, with 16 bases between the two germline ends. The CDR3 is 15 amino acids. CDR3 sequence (DNA): TGTGCCAGCAGCTCGCGACAGGCGGGAAGGTCACCCCTCCACTTT. Translated, it gives CASSSRQAGRSPLHF.

This clonotype was found many times. The V call is TRBV20-1, the J call TRBJ2-1; D is undetermined. Germline V gene data show CDR1 as DFQATT and CDR2 as SNEGSKA (reference sequence). This CDR3 is 14 amino acids long. V was cut by 4 bases and J by 3 bases, with 13 bases left in between. The CDR3 DNA follows: TGCAGTGCTACCCGGCTCCCCTACTACAATGAGCAGTTCTTC. Its protein product is CSATRLPYYNEQFF.

This clonotype was recorded only once. The chain links TRBV12-3 or TRBV12-4 to TRBJ1-3, with 11 bases that match TRBD1. V lost 7 bases and J lost 0; bases outside the gene matches: 14. The CDR3 contains 19 residues. CDR3 protein: CASTLGQGVLRHSGNTIYF. The CDR3 DNA sequence: TGTGCCAGCACCCTGGGACAGGGGGTACTAAGACACTCTGGAAACACCATATATTTT.

CDR3 residues: CATSDLWGAYINTEAFF. The CDR3 bases are TGTGCCACCAGTGATTTGTGGGGGGCGTATATTAACACTGAAGCTTTCTTT. The chain carries TRBV24-1 and TRBJ1-1; D may be TRBD1 (6 bases). The germline V gene encodes CDR1 KGHDR and CDR2 SFDVKD. With 0 bases removed from V and 2 bases from J, the gap between germline ends came to 15 bases. CDR3 length equals 17 residues.

This chain uses TRBV19 with TRBJ2-7; maybe TRBD1 (6 bases). V was trimmed by 5 bases and J by 3 bases, leaving 11 bases between them. Germline values: CDR1 LNHDA, CDR2 SQIVND (reference sequence). This CDR3 region has 13 residues. The DNA of the CDR3 is TGTGCCAGTAGTTTGGACAGCTTCTACGAGCAGTACTTC. Its protein is CASSLDSFYEQYF.

The chain uses TRBV29-1 and TRBJ1-4; 7 bases are a match to TRBD1. This CDR3 comprises 15 residues. J was trimmed by 1 base and V by 8 bases; bases with no gene match: 10. In germline, CDR1 is SQVTM, CDR2 ANQGSEA. CDR3 in amino acids: CSLGGTEGTNEKLFF. The CDR3 DNA sequence: TGCAGCCTTGGAGGGACAGAGGGAACTAATGAAAAACTGTTTTTT.

V gene TRBV7-9 combines with J gene TRBJ1-2, with D unresolved. V lost 1 base and J lost 4, with 7 bases in between. CDR1 is SEHNR and CDR2 is FQNEAQ in the germline V gene (reference sequence). The CDR3 runs 13 residues. DNA for the CDR3: TGTGCCAGCAGCTTAGACGTTGTCTATGGCTACACCTTC. Its protein is CASSLDVVYGYTF.

The J gene is TRBJ1-4, the V gene TRBV3-1; 9 bases are shared with TRBD1. Trimming took 1 base from V and 7 from J; bases not matched to a gene: 7. The CDR3 has 16 residues. Germline V gene data show CDR1 as LGHDT and CDR2 as YNNKEL (reference sequence). CDR3 nucleotide sequence: TGTGCCAGCAGCCAAGTCGGCCGGGACAGGGCTGAAAAACTGTTTTTT. This sequence encodes CASSQVGRDRAEKLFF.

The rearrangement joins TRBV10-3 to TRBJ2-7, with D unresolved. Germline loops: CDR1 ENHRY, CDR2 SYGVKD. Trimming took 10 bases from V and 3 from J, leaving 19 bases between them. The CDR3 has 14 amino acids. The CDR3 sequence: CASSPRPGVYEQYF. The CDR3 DNA reads TGTGCCAGCTCACCGAGACCGGGTGTCTACGAGCAGTACTTC.

The CDR3 protein is CASSAGQGFTDTQYF. Here the CDR3 DNA reads TGTGCCAGCAGCGCGGGACAGGGGTTCACAGATACGCAGTATTTT. The V and J genes are TRBV6-1 and TRBJ2-3; TRBD1 agrees at 10 bases. Per the germline V gene, CDR1 is MNHNS and CDR2 is SASEGT. The trim removed 6 bases at V and 2 bases at J, leaving 5 bases unmatched. CDR3 size: 15 residues.

This clonotype was observed at least ten times. The chain has TRBV19 and TRBJ2-7; 7 positions match TRBD1. This CDR3 comprises 13 residues. Germline V lookup: CDR1 LNHDA, CDR2 SQIVND (reference sequence). Losses at the gene ends were 10 bases for V and 0 bases for J; bases not matched to a gene: 6. In DNA, the CDR3 is TGTGCCACTCAGACAGGGAGCTCCTACGAGCAGTACTTC. Residues: CATQTGSSYEQYF.

The chain has TRBV12-3 or TRBV12-4 and TRBJ1-2; 7 bases align to TRBD1. V dropped 5 bases and J dropped 4; count of bases not matched to a gene: 7. There are 14 residues in the CDR3. This CDR3 reads CASSPTGQTYGYTF. For the CDR3, the DNA is TGTGCCAGCAGTCCCACGGGACAGACCTATGGCTACACCTTC.

This clonotype appeared many times. This chain joins TRBV7-3 and TRBJ2-1; 7 nucleotides agree with TRBD2. CDR3 size: 13 residues. Germline CDR1 and CDR2: SGHTA and FQGTGA. V was pared by 5 bases and J by 2 bases, with 0 bases of the junction left unmatched. The CDR3: CASSRGAYNEQFF. For the CDR3, the DNA is TGTGCCAGCAGCCGGGGGGCCTACAATGAGCAGTTCTTC.

The chain carries TRBV10-3 and TRBJ2-1; 9 bases are a match to TRBD2. The germline CDR1 and CDR2 sequences are ENHRY and SYGVKD. J lost 3 bases, V lost 3 bases, and 9 bases had no gene match. CDR3 length equals 17 residues. CDR3 protein: CAISDGRGGPLYNEQFF. The CDR3 DNA sequence: TGTGCCATCAGTGATGGGCGGGGGGGCCCTCTCTACAATGAGCAGTTCTTC.

This clonotype appeared many times. This chain uses TRBV24-1 with TRBJ2-2; TRBD2 matches at 13 bases. This CDR3 contains 17 residues. The ends lost 3 bases at V and 3 bases at J; junction bases unmatched: 3. Per germline, CDR1 KGHDR and CDR2 SFDVKD. CDR3 in amino acids: CATSDTSGGAHTGELFF. CDR3 in DNA: TGTGCCACCAGTGATACTAGCGGGGGGGCCCACACCGGGGAGCTGTTTTTT.

This clonotype was recorded many times. The gene calls are TRBV6-5 and TRBJ2-7; D tentatively fits TRBD1 or TRBD2 (5 bases each). This CDR3 is 15 amino acids long. The germline V gene has CDR1 MNHEY and CDR2 SVGAGI. Trimming cost V 4 bases and J 2 bases, with 15 bases left between them. The CDR3 DNA reads TGTGCCAGCAGTTTCACGGGACGACAGCCCTACGAGCAGTACTTC. Its translation is CASSFTGRQPYEQYF.

The chain couples TRBV12-5 to TRBJ2-7; possible D gene TRBD1, 5 bases. Germline CDR1 and CDR2: LGHNT and FRNRAP. This CDR3 has 12 amino acids. V shed 2 bases and J shed 5 bases, with 7 bases lying between them. The CDR3 is CASGLLGDEQYF. The CDR3 DNA follows: TGTGCTAGTGGTTTGTTAGGGGACGAGCAGTACTTC.

The table lists this clonotype with a few counts. The genes are TRBV10-3 and TRBJ1-6; unclear D gene. CDR1 and CDR2 (germline): ENHRY, SYGVKD. Trimming left V 6 bases short and J 6 bases short, with 12 bases between. The CDR3 is 14 amino acids. CDR3 nucleotide sequence: TGTGCCATCAGAGACGGACCCCCTAATTCACCCCTCCACTTT. Amino acids: CAIRDGPPNSPLHF.

This clonotype was picked up one time. The chain uses TRBV7-2 and TRBJ2-7; 10 nucleotides match TRBD2. The CDR3 has 14 amino acids. Germline CDR1 and CDR2: SGHTA and FQGNSA. V trimming: 4 bases; J trimming: 2 bases; junction bases outside the gene matches: 2. The CDR3 loop is CASSSTSGAYEQYF. CDR3 in DNA: TGTGCCAGCAGCTCAACTAGCGGGGCCTACGAGCAGTACTTC.

Comments on this clonotype: A much larger clonotype is one base distant, so this may be a read error. The chain combines TRBV5-6 with TRBJ1-1, with a weak D call TRBD1 (5 bases). Germline CDR1 is SGHDT and CDR2 is YYEEEE. The CDR3 has 16 residues. The CDR3 DNA reads TGTGCCAGCAGCTTTGTGTCCCTGCGCGAGACAGCTGAGACTCTCTTT. Translating it yields CASSFVSLRETAETLF.

This clonotype has ten or more counts. V is TRBV29-1 and J is TRBJ1-2; possible D gene TRBD1, 5 bases. The CDR3 extends over 18 amino acids. V shed 6 bases and J shed 0 bases, with 26 bases lying between them. CDR1 is SQVTM and CDR2 is ANQGSEA in the germline V gene. CDR3: CSVSDSFFSSKANYGYTF. The CDR3 nucleotides read TGCAGCGTGTCCGACAGTTTTTTTTCTTCGAAAGCTAACTATGGCTACACCTTC.